Detailed here is one T cell receptor (beta chain). No antigen is known for it. TCRdb independently ran MiXCR on the reads; one entry per CDR3 protein. The table records about 130,000 distinct CDR3 sequences, roughly a quarter of them present only once. V trimming: 4 bases; J trimming: 5 bases; junction bases outside the gene matches: 14. The CDR3 has 16 residues. The germline V gene has CDR1 SEHNR and CDR2 FQNEAQ (reference sequence). This specimen belongs to a study of T cell repertoires in cytomegalovirus infection. Study-level background: Indications of both CMV infection and matching HLA type were provided by public TCR beta signatures.

Study-wide findings and caveats: The ex vivo response showed dominance by HLA-C-restricted CMV-specific TCR beta clonotypes.

The specimen was PBMCs, sequenced either directly or after in vitro stimulation (not recorded which). This TCR was recovered from a human donor in good health (CMV status not recorded). Some clones in this sample may be carry-over from other donors' samples. The chain is built from TRBV7-9 and TRBJ2-7; 7 bases line up with TRBD2. CDR3 region: CASSSALAGPHHEQYF. CDR3 coding DNA: TGTGCCAGCAGCTCAGCCTTAGCGGGCCCCCACCACGAGCAGTACTTC.